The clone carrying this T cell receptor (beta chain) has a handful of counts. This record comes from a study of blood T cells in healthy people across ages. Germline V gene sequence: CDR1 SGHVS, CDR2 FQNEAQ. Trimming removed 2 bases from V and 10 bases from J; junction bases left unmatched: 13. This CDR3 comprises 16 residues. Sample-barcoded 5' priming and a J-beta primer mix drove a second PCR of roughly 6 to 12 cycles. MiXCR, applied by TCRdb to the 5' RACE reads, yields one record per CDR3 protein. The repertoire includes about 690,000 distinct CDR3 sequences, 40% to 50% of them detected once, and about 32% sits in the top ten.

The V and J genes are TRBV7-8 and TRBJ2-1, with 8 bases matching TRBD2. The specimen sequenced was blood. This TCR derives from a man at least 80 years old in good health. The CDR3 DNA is TGTGCCAGCAGCTTACTCCATAGCGGGAACGTAGGAGAGCAGTTCTTC. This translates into CASSLLHSGNVGEQFF.